This T cell receptor (beta chain) stems from a study of blood T cell repertoires in COVID-19. Profiled with immunoSEQ multiplex PCR; TCRdb holds only in-frame clones, not every one. Of 25,000 to 35,000 clones in the sample, 90% were seen once. V was clipped by 6 bases and J by 1 base; unmatched bases: 7. Germline V lookup: CDR1 MGHDK, CDR2 SYGVNS. This CDR3 spans 15 amino acids. This TCR was recovered from a human donor in a cohort sampled during active COVID-19. The V and J genes are TRBV25-1 and TRBJ2-5; TRBD1 aligns across 8 bases. Material: peripheral blood. The CDR3 nucleotides read TGTGCCAGCAGCGATCTCGGGACAGGCCAAGAGACCCAGTACTTC. Protein sequence: CASSDLGTGQETQYF.